This T cell receptor (beta chain) was found in a study of blood T cell repertoires in COVID-19. As for the study in general: Some COVID-19 samples were acute and others convalescent; all came from the United States, Italy and Spain.

During active infection, Seattle patients enrolled and were then monitored through disease. Original handling: For nucleated cells, counts were estimated from reference gene primer amplification. The data were produced by immunoSEQ multiplex PCR, yet TCRdb's version contains in-frame clones alone and is incomplete. V, J and clone size are taken as reported in that table, and D and trimming were inferred from the DNA itself. The sample has over 150,000 clones, approximately 83% seen once. This clone was seen a single time. The CDR3 is 14 residues long. CDR1 is LNHDA, CDR2 SQIVND, per germline (reference sequence). The V gene lost 4 bases and the J gene lost 4 bases, with 13 bases spanning the gap.

V usage is TRBV19 and J usage is TRBJ1-2; unclear D gene. Sequencing was performed on peripheral blood. The source of this sequence is a woman aged 55-70 years with COVID-19, enrolled during active disease. CDR3: CASSRTGLGYGYTF. For the CDR3, the DNA is TGTGCCAGTAGTAGGACTGGGCTAGGCTATGGCTACACCTTC. The full variable domain, with the rest looked up from reference TRBV19 and TRBJ1-2, is DGGITQSPKYLFRKEGQNVTLSCEQNLNHDAMYWYRQDPGQGLRLIYYSQIVNDFQKGDIAEGYSVSREKKESFPLTVTSAQKNPTAFYLCASSRTGLGYGYTFGSGTRLTVV.